This TCR beta chain comes out of a study of cytomegalovirus exposure and HLA in healthy donors. Turning to the study itself: Assignment to the Caucasian-associated ancestry cluster applied to around four fifths of the approximately 400 genotyped donors.

In the PCR, 60 Vbeta and 13 Jbeta primers were used. The assay was immunoSEQ multiplex PCR, and TCRdb's table has in-frame clones only and misses some. The sample consists of over 150,000 clones, 68% of them appearing once. Points on this clone: Its antigen is not known.

Germline CDR1 is MNHEY and CDR2 is SMNVEV (reference sequence). Trimming took 1 base from V and 1 from J; bases not matched to a gene: 4. The CDR3 length is 16 residues. Study results and limitations: The study recorded 160 or so TCR beta chains that were cytomegalovirus-associated.

Sequences were obtained from PBMCs. This clonotype originated in a man aged 50-60 years in good health and CMV-seronegative. V usage is TRBV27 and J usage is TRBJ1-1; the match to TRBD1 covers 9 bases. Here the CDR3 DNA reads TGTGCCAGCAGTTTATACTCGGGACAGGGGAACACTGAAGCTTTCTTT. Its protein product is CASSLYSGQGNTEAFF.